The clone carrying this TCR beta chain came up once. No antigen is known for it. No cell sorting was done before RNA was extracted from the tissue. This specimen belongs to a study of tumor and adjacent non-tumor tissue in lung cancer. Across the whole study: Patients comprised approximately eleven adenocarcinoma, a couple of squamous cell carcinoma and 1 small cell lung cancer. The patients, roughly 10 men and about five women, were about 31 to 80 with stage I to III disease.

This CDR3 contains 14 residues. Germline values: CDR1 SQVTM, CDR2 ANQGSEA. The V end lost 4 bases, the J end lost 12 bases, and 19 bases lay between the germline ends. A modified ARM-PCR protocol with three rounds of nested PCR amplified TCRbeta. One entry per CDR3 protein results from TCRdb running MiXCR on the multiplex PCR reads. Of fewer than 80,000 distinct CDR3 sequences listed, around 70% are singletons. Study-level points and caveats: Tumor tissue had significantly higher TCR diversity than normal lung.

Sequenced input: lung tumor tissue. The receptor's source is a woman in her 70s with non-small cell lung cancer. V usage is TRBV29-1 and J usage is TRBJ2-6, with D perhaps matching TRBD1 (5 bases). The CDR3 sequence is CSVGMSSGAGVLTF. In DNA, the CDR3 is TGCAGCGTTGGGATGAGCTCTGGGGCCGGCGTCCTGACTTTC.